The 21 T cell receptor beta chains reported below all come from one sample, sequenced in a study of shared T cell receptors in the human thymus. The assay was immunoSEQ multiplex PCR, and TCRdb's table has in-frame clones only and misses some. Of 700,000 to 750,000 clones listed, around 85% are singletons. These same data were also listed under a study on human thymus T cells.

Source material: thymocytes. These receptors were obtained from a girl less than two years old with a congenital heart defect.

J is TRBJ1-2 and V is TRBV2; maybe TRBD1 (5 bases). With 6 bases removed from V and 2 bases from J, the gap between germline ends came to 19 bases. Germline lookup yields CDR1 SNHLY and CDR2 FYNNEI. The CDR3 spans 16 residues. CDR3 amino acids: CASSITGGIGNYGYTF. DNA for the CDR3: TGTGCCAGCAGCATCACGGGGGGGATTGGGAACTATGGCTACACCTTC.

This chain joins TRBV19 and TRBJ1-1; D not resolved. V was trimmed by 3 bases and J by 2 bases, leaving 19 bases between them. This CDR3 is 17 amino acids long. Germline values: CDR1 LNHDA, CDR2 SQIVND (reference sequence). As DNA, the CDR3 is TGTGCCAGTAGTATTAAAGGATGCGGCTCGGCAAACACTGAAGCTTTCTTT. Translated, it gives CASSIKGCGSANTEAFF. Together with reference TRBV19 and TRBJ1-1, the CDR3 gives the full variable domain: DGGITQSPKYLFRKEGQNVTLSCEQNLNHDAMYWYRQDPGQGLRLIYYSQIVNDFQKGDIAEGYSVSREKKESFPLTVTSAQKNPTAFYLCASSIKGCGSANTEAFFGQGTRLTVV.

The V and J genes are TRBV5-5 and TRBJ1-6; no clear D gene. Trimming shortened V by 4 bases and J by 8 bases, and 16 bases separated the two germline ends. This CDR3 contains 15 residues. Germline values: CDR1 SGHKS, CDR2 YYEKEE (reference sequence). DNA of the CDR3: TGTGCCAGCAGCCCTCCGGGGAATGAGGATTCACCCCTCCACTTT. Translated, it gives CASSPPGNEDSPLHF.

The chain carries TRBV5-5 and TRBJ1-5; D is possibly TRBD1 (6 bases). The germline gives CDR1 SGHKS, CDR2 YYEKEE (reference sequence). The V end lost 1 base, the J end lost 0 bases, and 11 bases lay between the germline ends. This CDR3 is built from 16 residues. CDR3 in DNA: TGTGCCAGCAGCTTGTCCCAGGGGAGTAGCAATCAGCCCCAGCATTTT. Its protein product is CASSLSQGSSNQPQHF. The complete variable domain, with remaining parts taken from reference TRBV5-5 and TRBJ1-5, reads DAGVTQSPTHLIKTRGQQVTLRCSPISGHKSVSWYQQVLGQGPQFIFQYYEKEERGRGNFPDRFSARQFPNYSSELNVNALLLGDSALYLCASSLSQGSSNQPQHFGDGTRLSIL.

Note on this clone: One end of the junction is discordant with germline, which a read error may explain. The genes are TRBV6-5 and TRBJ2-1; a possible D gene is TRBD1 (6 bases). Germline values: CDR1 MNHEY, CDR2 SVGAGI. CDR3 length: 13 residues. The CDR3 DNA follows: TGTGCCAGCAGTTACGCCTTCCGGGACAATAACGTCTTC. Amino acids: CASSYAFRDNNVF.

The V call is TRBV5-6, the J call TRBJ2-5; D may be TRBD2 (5 bases). This CDR3 is 15 amino acids long. The germline V gene has CDR1 SGHDT and CDR2 YYEEEE. V dropped 4 bases and J dropped 13 bases, with 26 bases sitting between them. The CDR3 sequence: CASSHHRAAERRGYF. CDR3 nucleotide sequence: TGTGCCAGCAGCCACCACCGAGCGGCCGAGAGACGGGGGTACTTC.

The gene calls are TRBV6-5 and TRBJ2-7, with 10 bases aligning to TRBD1. The V gene end was trimmed by 4 bases and the J gene end by 6 bases; junction bases not matched to a gene: 6. The CDR3 runs 14 residues. The V gene's germline CDR1 is MNHEY and CDR2 SVGAGI. This CDR3 reads CASSFRDRGGEQYF. The CDR3 bases are TGTGCCAGCAGTTTCCGGGACAGGGGTGGCGAGCAGTACTTC.

A word on this clone: The same CDR3 arises from other DNA sequences in this sample as well. The chain recombines TRBV6-5 with TRBJ1-1; D not certain. The ends were cut back, 2 bases at V and 1 base at J, with 5 bases in the middle. CDR3 length: 13 amino acids. The V gene's germline CDR1 is MNHEY and CDR2 SVGAGI. CDR3 in amino acids: CASSYGRNTEAFF. The CDR3, as DNA: TGTGCCAGCAGTTACGGGAGGAACACTGAAGCTTTCTTT.

This clone was picked up one time. A read error may account for a junction end that differs from germline. The chain joins TRBV10-3 to TRBJ2-1, with a tentative D call TRBD2 (5 bases). Germline lookup yields CDR1 ENHRY and CDR2 SYGVKD. The CDR3 is 12 residues long. CDR3 in DNA: TGTGCCATAAGTGAAGAGGGAGATGAGCAGTTCTTC. Amino acid sequence: CAISEEGDEQFF.

The rearrangement links TRBV15 to TRBJ1-5, with TRBD1 matching 8 bases. The J segment lost 0 bases and the V segment lost 1 base, leaving 8 bases of the junction unmatched. The V gene's germline CDR1 is LNHNV and CDR2 YYDKDF (reference sequence). This CDR3 spans 18 amino acids. Here the CDR3 DNA reads TGTGCCACCAGCAGAGCTCCCTGGACAGGGTTTAGCAATCAGCCCCAGCATTTT. It codes for CATSRAPWTGFSNQPQHF.

V usage is TRBV19 and J usage is TRBJ2-2, with D tentatively TRBD2 (5 bases). This CDR3 has 16 amino acids. V was pared by 3 bases and J by 5 bases, with 16 bases between. Germline lookup yields CDR1 LNHDA and CDR2 SQIVND (reference sequence). CDR3 nucleotides: TGTGCCAGTAGTATTTCGGGGTCGGAAAAAACCGGGGAGCTGTTTTTT. This translates into CASSISGSEKTGELFF.

This clone was seen a single time. The rearrangement uses TRBV4-2 and TRBJ1-5; 7 bases are a match to TRBD1. This CDR3 has 17 residues. CDR1 is LGHNA and CDR2 is YNFKEQ in the germline V gene. After removal of 2 bases from V and 4 bases from J, the junction contained 11 bases not matched to a gene. CDR3 coding DNA: TGTGCCAGCAGCCAAAAAACCCAAGGGACAGAAAATCAGCCCCAGCATTTT. Translating gives CASSQKTQGTENQPQHF.

The chain employs TRBV7-9 and TRBJ1-2; D gene ambiguous. Germline lookup yields CDR1 SEHNR and CDR2 FQNEAQ (reference sequence). The CDR3 covers 11 residues. The V and J ends lost 4 bases and 4 bases respectively, with 4 bases between them. The CDR3 DNA reads as TGTGCCAGCAGCTCTACCTATGGCTACACCTTC. It specifies CASSSTYGYTF.

The chain joins TRBV4-1 to TRBJ2-5, with no clear D. V gave up 2 bases and J gave up 5 bases, with 6 bases separating them. CDR1 and CDR2 (germline): MGHRA, YSYEKL. This CDR3 region has 12 residues. The CDR3, as DNA: TGCGCCAGCAGCCAATCAGTGGAGACCCAGTACTTC. It specifies CASSQSVETQYF.

The rearrangement uses TRBV18 and TRBJ2-3, with TRBD2 identical over 8 bases. J gave up 3 bases and V 6 bases, and 11 bases lay outside the gene matches. Looked up from germline, CDR1 is KGHSH and CDR2 is LQKENI. This CDR3 comprises 16 residues. The CDR3 bases are TGTGCCAGCTCCCTTATACCGGGGGGGGCAACAGATACGCAGTATTTT. Residues: CASSLIPGGATDTQYF.

The table lists this clone with a few counts. The CDR3: CSVEGHVFSIKGAYNEQFF. The CDR3, as DNA: TGCAGCGTTGAAGGCCACGTTTTTTCGATCAAGGGGGCTTACAATGAGCAGTTCTTC. This chain links TRBV29-1 with TRBJ2-1, with 7 bases lining up with TRBD1. After removal of 1 base from V and 4 bases from J, the junction contained 19 bases not matched to a gene. CDR3 length: 19 amino acids. Per the germline V gene, CDR1 is SQVTM and CDR2 is ANQGSEA.

The chain has TRBV5-6 and TRBJ1-5; D gene unclear. V dropped 0 bases and J dropped 4 bases, with 8 bases sitting between them. Germline CDR1 SGHDT, CDR2 YYEEEE. This CDR3 has 14 residues. The CDR3: CASSLGRGNQPQHF. DNA of the CDR3: TGTGCCAGCAGCTTGGGTCGCGGAAATCAGCCCCAGCATTTT.

The table lists this clone with a count of one. The J gene is TRBJ1-1, the V gene TRBV4-1; no firm D call. V was shortened by 0 bases and J by 7 bases, with 9 bases between the two germline ends. The CDR3 contains 13 residues. CDR1 and CDR2 from the germline V gene are MGHRA and YSYEKL. This chain's CDR3 is CASSQDSGYEAFF. The DNA of the CDR3 is TGCGCCAGCAGCCAAGATTCGGGGTATGAAGCTTTCTTT.

The V gene is TRBV6-4, the J gene TRBJ2-7; D is possibly TRBD2 (7 bases). Germline values: CDR1 MRHNA, CDR2 SNTAGT. V was trimmed by 8 bases and J by 4 bases, leaving 21 bases between them. The CDR3 length is 15 residues. The CDR3 coding sequence is TGTGCCAGCCTAAACTGGGGGCTAGCGGAATACGAGCAGTACTTC. Translated: CASLNWGLAEYEQYF.

V is TRBV6-1 and J is TRBJ2-5; 14 nucleotides align to TRBD2. J lost 4 bases, V lost 2 bases, and 3 bases had no gene match. The CDR3 extends over 16 amino acids. CDR1 is MNHNS, CDR2 SASEGT, per germline. The DNA of the CDR3 is TGTGCCAGCAGTGAAAAGACTAGCGGGGGGGGAGAGACCCAGTACTTC. It yields the protein CASSEKTSGGGETQYF.

This chain connects TRBV29-1 to TRBJ1-1, with a tentative D call TRBD1 (5 bases). Trimming removed 3 bases at V and 10 bases at J, with 18 bases between. The germline V gene encodes CDR1 SQVTM and CDR2 ANQGSEA. There are 13 residues in the CDR3. CDR3 amino acids: CSVEEGPGRSAFF. The CDR3 DNA sequence: TGCAGCGTTGAGGAGGGGCCAGGGAGGTCAGCTTTCTTT.